Presented here are 5 T cell receptor beta chains from one specimen sequenced in a study of lymphopenia after photon versus proton radiotherapy. Clones were sequenced by immunoSEQ multiplex PCR, and TCRdb holds only the in-frame ones, with some missing. The data contain roughly 30,000 clones, roughly 94% of them seen just once; the ten biggest clones take up under 0.9%. The material sequenced was peripheral blood, taken from a patient treated with photon-based radiotherapy. The origin of the receptors is a woman aged 45-59 years with cholangiocarcinoma.

The genes are TRBV7-9 and TRBJ1-2; D is perhaps TRBD1 (5 bases). This CDR3 has 16 residues. Germline V gene sequence: CDR1 SEHNR, CDR2 FQNEAQ (reference sequence). Trimming shortened V by 2 bases and J by 3 bases, and 16 bases separated the two germline ends. CDR3 DNA: TGTGCCAGCAGCTTACTTGCGGGGGGGATCGACTATGGCTACACCTTC. This sequence encodes CASSLLAGGIDYGYTF.

The J gene is TRBJ2-5, the V gene TRBV7-2, with a weak D call TRBD1 (5 bases). Germline CDR1 SGHTA, CDR2 FQGNSA. Trimming removed 1 base at V and 5 bases at J, with 11 bases between. The CDR3 length is 14 residues. Written as DNA, the CDR3 is TGTGCCAGCAGCTTAGGGGGCAGTCCGGAGACCCAGTACTTC. This codes for CASSLGGSPETQYF.

The V gene is TRBV29-1, the J gene TRBJ2-2; no clear D gene. Trimming shortened V by 3 bases and J by 2 bases, and 7 bases separated the two germline ends. The CDR3 consists of 13 residues. Germline CDR1 is SQVTM and CDR2 is ANQGSEA. This CDR3 reads CSVEDTNTGELFF. The CDR3 nucleotides are TGCAGCGTTGAGGATACAAACACCGGGGAGCTGTTTTTT.

V is TRBV27 and J is TRBJ1-1; D remains ambiguous. Between the trimmed V and J ends, which lost 2 bases and 0 bases, there was a span of 10 bases. This CDR3 spans 15 amino acids. Germline values: CDR1 MNHEY, CDR2 SMNVEV (reference sequence). The CDR3 here is CASSLEASMNTEAFF. CDR3 bases: TGTGCCAGCAGTTTAGAGGCAAGTATGAACACTGAAGCTTTCTTT.

This sequence joins TRBV6-6 and TRBJ2-7; D is unclear. The V end lost 6 bases, the J end lost 2 bases, and 14 bases lay between the germline ends. Germline CDR1 reads MNHNY; CDR2 reads SVGAGI (reference sequence). The length of the CDR3 is 14 residues. CDR3 DNA sequence: TGTGCCAGCAGCCGGACCGCCCAAACCTACGAGCAGTACTTC. The encoded protein is CASSRTAQTYEQYF.